The 24 T cell receptor beta chains below come from one sample, sequenced in a study of neurological immune-mediated disorders. Time point given: longitudinal time-point 3. TCRdb redid the calling of the 5' RACE reads with MiXCR, one entry per CDR3 protein. The sample records approximately 47,000 distinct CDR3 sequences, 13% being singletons. The specimen was PBMCs. Receptors originate from a man aged 30 to 39 in good health.

The sample holds many counts of this clonotype. The V call is TRBV5-1, the J call TRBJ2-2; weak D call: TRBD1 (6 bases). Deletions cut 0 bases from V and 4 bases from J, with 10 bases between. The CDR3 has 15 residues. CDR1 is SGHRS and CDR2 is YFSETQ in the germline V gene. The CDR3 region has the DNA TGCGCCAGCAGCTTGGTTCAGGGGCCCACCGGGGAGCTGTTTTTT. Its translation: CASSLVQGPTGELFF.

This clonotype was picked up a small number of times. A read error may account for a junction end that differs from germline. The chain is built from TRBV5-1 and TRBJ2-7; 7 nucleotides match TRBD2. This CDR3 spans 12 amino acids. Germline V gives CDR1 SGHRS, CDR2 YFSETQ. The CDR3 protein is CASRLGGGKQYF. CDR3 sequence (DNA): TGCGCCAGCAGATTGGGGGGGGGGAAGCAGTACTTC.

There are many counts of this clonotype. The rearrangement uses TRBV29-1 and TRBJ2-1; 7 bases are shared with TRBD1. CDR1 is SQVTM, CDR2 ANQGSEA, per germline. CDR3 length: 14 amino acids. The V segment lost 6 bases and the J segment 1 base; nucleotides outside the gene matches: 6. CDR3 coding DNA: TGCAGCGTCCCGCAGGGACAGTCCTACAATGAGCAGTTCTTC. It yields the protein CSVPQGQSYNEQFF.

This clonotype has at least ten counts. V usage is TRBV28 and J usage is TRBJ2-7; TRBD2 matches 9 bases. The germline gives CDR1 MDHEN, CDR2 SYDVKM. The CDR3 is made up of 16 amino acids. The ends lost 3 bases at V and 2 bases at J; junction bases unmatched: 8. CDR3 protein: CASSFLLAGLTYEQYF. The CDR3 DNA reads as TGTGCCAGCAGTTTTCTACTAGCGGGCCTAACCTACGAGCAGTACTTC.

This clonotype was detected ten times or more. The chain carries TRBV6-1 and TRBJ2-7; D gene unclear. The CDR3 consists of 13 residues. The germline CDR1 and CDR2 sequences are MNHNS and SASEGT. Trimming took 8 bases from V and 6 from J, leaving 17 bases between them. This chain's CDR3 is CASFSKGPGEQYF. DNA of the CDR3: TGTGCCAGCTTCTCAAAAGGGCCAGGCGAGCAGTACTTC.

Many counts were recorded for this clonotype. The chain carries TRBV29-1 and TRBJ2-1; perhaps D is TRBD1 or TRBD2 (8 bases each). The CDR3 spans 17 residues. V was pared by 8 bases and J by 0 bases, with 23 bases between. CDR1 is SQVTM and CDR2 is ANQGSEA in the germline V gene. The CDR3 DNA reads as TGCAGCTGGACAGGGAGTAAGCGGGGGAGCTCCTACAATGAGCAGTTCTTC. Amino acids: CSWTGSKRGSSYNEQFF.

This clonotype was counted ten times or more. The V gene is TRBV15, the J gene TRBJ2-5, with D possibly TRBD2 on 5 matching bases. Per germline, CDR1 LNHNV and CDR2 YYDKDF (reference sequence). The V end lost 0 bases, the J end lost 0 bases, and 8 bases lay between the germline ends. The CDR3 extends over 15 amino acids. CDR3 sequence: CATSRDVRDQETQYF. The DNA for the CDR3 is TGTGCCACCAGCAGAGATGTGCGGGACCAAGAGACCCAGTACTTC.

The V gene is TRBV10-3, the J gene TRBJ2-3, with TRBD2 identical over 10 bases. Germline V lookup: CDR1 ENHRY, CDR2 SYGVKD. The length of the CDR3 is 16 residues. Unmatched junction bases numbered 7, after V lost 6 bases and J lost 1 base. CDR3 DNA sequence: TGTGCCATCAGCGGTAGCGGGGGGTTACGCACAGATACGCAGTATTTT. It encodes CAISGSGGLRTDTQYF.

There are a few counts of this clonotype. The rearrangement links TRBV20-1 to TRBJ2-1; the match to TRBD2 covers 14 bases. The germline V gene has CDR1 DFQATT and CDR2 SNEGSKA (reference sequence). The CDR3 spans 19 residues. The V gene end was trimmed by 6 bases and the J gene end by 0 bases; junction bases not matched to a gene: 13. CDR3 residues: CSARHGLAGGDSSYNEQFF. CDR3 DNA: TGCAGTGCCCGACACGGACTAGCGGGAGGAGATAGCTCCTACAATGAGCAGTTCTTC.

In its sample, this clonotype was seen many times. The rearrangement uses TRBV20-1 and TRBJ2-3, with TRBD2 identical over 10 bases. The CDR3 loop spans 15 amino acids. Trimming cost V 3 bases and J 7 bases; bases outside gene matches: 10. The germline gives CDR1 DFQATT, CDR2 SNEGSKA (reference sequence). The CDR3 DNA follows: TGCAGTGCTAGGCTACCTAGCGGGAGTGTATATACGCAGTATTTT. Encoded protein: CSARLPSGSVYTQYF.

This clonotype has at least ten counts. The chain combines TRBV5-1 with TRBJ2-7; 8 bases map to TRBD2. The CDR3 consists of 13 residues. The V gene end was trimmed by 7 bases and the J gene end by 2 bases; junction bases not matched to a gene: 5. The V gene's germline CDR1 is SGHRS and CDR2 YFSETQ. The CDR3 region is CASGSGATYEQYF. CDR3 coding DNA: TGCGCCAGCGGTAGCGGGGCTACCTACGAGCAGTACTTC.

This clonotype was seen at least ten times. The chain is built from TRBV2 and TRBJ2-7, with D unresolved. Germline V gene lookup returns CDR1 SNHLY and CDR2 FYNNEI. This CDR3 spans 14 amino acids. Trimming took off 2 bases at V and 2 bases at J, with 10 bases between the two ends. The CDR3 nucleotides are TGTGCCAGCAGTGAAATTGAGGCGGCCTACGAGCAGTACTTC. This gives the protein CASSEIEAAYEQYF.

This clonotype was seen ten or more times. The chain employs TRBV7-9 and TRBJ2-5; D may match TRBD1 or TRBD2 (5 bases each). This CDR3 contains 14 residues. CDR1 is SEHNR, CDR2 FQNEAQ, per germline (reference sequence). With 6 bases removed from V and 4 bases from J, the gap between germline ends came to 15 bases. This chain's CDR3 is CASRNWDPRETQYF. The CDR3 DNA reads TGTGCCAGCAGGAATTGGGACCCTCGAGAGACCCAGTACTTC.

DNA for the CDR3: TGTGCCATCAGTGGGGGGGGCGCCGCCTACAATGAGCAGTTCTTC. Its translation is CAISGGGAAYNEQFF. The chain links TRBV10-3 to TRBJ2-1; tentative D call: TRBD2 (7 bases). Per the germline V gene, CDR1 is ENHRY and CDR2 is SYGVKD. The CDR3 sequence is 15 residues long. V was trimmed by 4 bases and J by 2 bases, leaving 12 bases between them.

This clonotype was seen many times. This chain uses TRBV15 with TRBJ1-6; maybe TRBD1 (6 bases). CDR3 size: 14 residues. Per germline, CDR1 LNHNV and CDR2 YYDKDF (reference sequence). V dropped 0 bases and J dropped 9 bases, with 9 bases sitting between them. CDR3 DNA: TGTGCCACCAGCAGAGAACAGGGTGGTTCACCCCTCCACTTT. Residues: CATSREQGGSPLHF.

This clonotype was seen at least ten times. V and J are TRBV7-2 and TRBJ1-5, with 11 nucleotides matching TRBD1. Per germline, CDR1 SGHTA and CDR2 FQGNSA. This CDR3 is built from 14 residues. Unmatched junction bases numbered 4, after V lost 6 bases and J lost 6 bases. For the CDR3, the DNA is TGTGCCAGCAGTAGGACAGGGGGCGGTCAGCCCCAGCATTTT. Protein: CASSRTGGGQPQHF.

This clonotype was counted ten times or more. The chain combines TRBV28 with TRBJ2-6, with a weak D call TRBD1 (6 bases). The CDR3 is 16 amino acids. The germline gives CDR1 MDHEN, CDR2 SYDVKM. V dropped 3 bases and J dropped 2 bases, with 11 bases sitting between them. DNA of the CDR3: TGTGCCAGCAGTTTTTCTCCAGGGGCTGGGGCCAACGTCCTGACTTTC. It yields the protein CASSFSPGAGANVLTF.

The CDR3 nucleotides are TGTGCCAGCGGGTCGGGAGAGTCCACCGATACGCAGTATTTT. Translating gives CASGSGESTDTQYF. The chain combines TRBV6-2 or TRBV6-3 with TRBJ2-3; TRBD2 might be the D (6 bases). CDR1 is MNHEY, CDR2 SVGEGT, per germline. The CDR3 spans 14 residues. V gave up 8 bases and J gave up 6 bases, with 18 bases separating them.

This clonotype was counted at least ten times. The rearrangement links TRBV2 to TRBJ2-3; the D is unclear. The germline CDR1 and CDR2 sequences are SNHLY and FYNNEI. CDR3 length: 14 amino acids. V was cut by 3 bases and J by 0 bases, with 7 bases left in between. CDR3 in amino acids: CASSEDVSTDTQYF. CDR3 coding DNA: TGTGCCAGCAGTGAGGACGTTAGCACAGATACGCAGTATTTT.

In its sample, this clonotype was seen many times. The chain combines TRBV5-1 with TRBJ2-3, with D possibly called TRBD1 or TRBD2 (5 bases each). The CDR3 has 16 residues. CDR1 is SGHRS, CDR2 YFSETQ, per germline. V lost 4 bases, J lost 0 bases, and 15 bases lay in between. The CDR3 region has the DNA TGCGCCAGCAGCCATGGGACCTACCCTAGCACAGATACGCAGTATTTT. Translating gives CASSHGTYPSTDTQYF.

This clonotype was observed at least ten times. The V call is TRBV7-9, the J call TRBJ1-5; perhaps TRBD1 as D (5 bases). V was clipped by 1 base and J by 10 bases, with 11 bases between them. This CDR3 has 13 residues. Per the germline V gene, CDR1 is SEHNR and CDR2 is FQNEAQ (reference sequence). The CDR3 DNA reads as TGTGCCAGCAGCTTAGATGGGGCAAAACCCCAGCATTTT. Protein: CASSLDGAKPQHF.

This clonotype has ten or more counts. This chain uses TRBV28 with TRBJ1-6; D is unresolved. Germline CDR1 and CDR2: MDHEN and SYDVKM. The CDR3 contains 15 residues. The germline V and J ends were trimmed by 4 bases and 8 bases, with 15 bases remaining between them. In DNA, the CDR3 is TGTGCCAGCAGTTCCCTGATGAAACTGGATTCACCCCTCCACTTT. This codes for CASSSLMKLDSPLHF.

In this sample, this clonotype turned up many times. The chain is built from TRBV9 and TRBJ2-7; TRBD1 aligns across 10 bases. CDR3 length: 19 residues. Per the germline V gene, CDR1 is SGDLS and CDR2 is YYNGEE. Trimming took 4 bases from V and 3 from J; bases not matched to a gene: 19. The CDR3 DNA sequence: TGTGCCAGCAGCCCAGTAGTAGGAGGGACAGGGGTGGAAGACTACGAGCAGTACTTC. Protein sequence: CASSPVVGGTGVEDYEQYF. The full variable domain, rest sourced from reference TRBV9 and TRBJ2-7, is DSGVTQTPKHLITATGQRVTLRCSPRSGDLSVYWYQQSLDQGLQFLIQYYNGEERAKGNILERFSAQQFPDLHSELNLSSLELGDSALYFCASSPVVGGTGVEDYEQYFGPGTRLTVT.

This clonotype was seen repeatedly, ten times or more. This chain uses TRBV9 with TRBJ2-7; 7 nucleotides line up with TRBD2. V shed 4 bases and J 2 bases; nucleotides not matched to a gene: 9. The germline CDR1 and CDR2 sequences are SGDLS and YYNGEE. This CDR3 region has 15 residues. This CDR3 is CASSKLAGTAYEQYF. CDR3 DNA sequence: TGTGCCAGCAGCAAATTAGCGGGTACGGCCTACGAGCAGTACTTC.